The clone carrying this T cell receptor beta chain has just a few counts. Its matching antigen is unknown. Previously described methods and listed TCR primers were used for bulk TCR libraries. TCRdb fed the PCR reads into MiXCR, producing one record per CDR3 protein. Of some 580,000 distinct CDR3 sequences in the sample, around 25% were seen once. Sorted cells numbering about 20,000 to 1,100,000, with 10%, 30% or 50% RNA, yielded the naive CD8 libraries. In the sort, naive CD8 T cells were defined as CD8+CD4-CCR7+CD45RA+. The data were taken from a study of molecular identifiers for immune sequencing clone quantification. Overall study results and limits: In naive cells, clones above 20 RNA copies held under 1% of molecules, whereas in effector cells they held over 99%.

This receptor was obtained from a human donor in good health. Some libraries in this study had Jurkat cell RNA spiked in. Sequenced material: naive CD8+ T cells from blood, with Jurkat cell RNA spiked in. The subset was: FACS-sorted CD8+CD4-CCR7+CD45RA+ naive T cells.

The CDR3 region is CASSIRVGELFF. CDR3 DNA sequence: TGTGCCAGTAGTATTAGGGTCGGGGAGCTGTTTTTT. This rearrangement joins TRBV19 to TRBJ2-2, with no clear D. V was cut by 3 bases and J by 7 bases, with 6 bases left in between. Per the germline V gene, CDR1 is LNHDA and CDR2 is SQIVND (reference sequence). The CDR3 length is 12 residues.